This T cell receptor beta chain was retrieved from a study of regulatory T cells in long-lasting Graves disease. Time point in this sample: persistent/refractory GD, antithyroid drugs over 5 years with positive TRAb. Researchers made the TCR library from RNA that was extracted from PBMCs. Whole-study findings and limits: Because few samples were included, accuracy may have been lower.

This clonotype was detected only once. Antigen: not known. A junction boundary mismatches the germline segment, possibly from a read error. This CDR3 has 13 amino acids. Germline CDR1 reads SGHAT; CDR2 reads FQNNGV. Investigators prepared the TCR beta libraries by applying iRepertoire HTBI primers and Arm-PCR of CDR3 regions. As handled by the study authors: The samples yielded fewer than 75 TRBV and approximately 15 TRBJ segments. One entry per CDR3 protein, called by TCRdb with MiXCR from the multiplex PCR reads. None of the V and J calls come from the authors' own analysis; TCRdb made them. The sample records some 440,000 distinct CDR3 sequences, around 20% being singletons.

The source was peripheral blood mononuclear cells (PBMCs), collected when the disease was refractory, from a patient treated with antithyroid drugs. This sequence was found in a female donor with Graves disease. This chain joins TRBV11-2 and TRBJ2-3; D is tentatively TRBD1 or TRBD2 (6 bases each). The CDR3 nucleotides read TGTGCCAGCAGCCCTAGGGGGGCAGATACGCAATATTTT. It yields the protein CASSPRGADTQYF.